The 21 T cell receptor beta chains below all came from one sample that was sequenced in a study of blood T cell repertoires in COVID-19. Sequencing was performed with immunoSEQ multiplex PCR; in TCRdb, only in-frame clones are kept and a portion is missing. The table records 150,000 to 180,000 clones, roughly 80% of them present only once. The sequencing sample was made of peripheral blood. The receptors come from a woman aged 60 to 75 with acute or convalescent COVID-19.

V gene TRBV6-6 combines with J gene TRBJ1-6; D is possibly TRBD1 (6 bases). The ends were cut back, 8 bases at V and 4 bases at J, with 15 bases in the middle. The CDR3 contains 15 residues. The germline V gene has CDR1 MNHNY and CDR2 SVGAGI (reference sequence). CDR3 in DNA: TGTGCCAGCCTGGATCAAGGACAGTATAATTCACCCCTCCACTTT. It translates to CASLDQGQYNSPLHF.

This clone showed up just once. The chain uses TRBV5-1 and TRBJ2-2; D ambiguous. The V end lost 4 bases, the J end lost 6 bases, and 19 bases lay between the germline ends. Looked up from germline, CDR1 is SGHRS and CDR2 is YFSETQ. CDR3 length: 16 amino acids. CDR3 in DNA: TGCGCCAGCAGCGGGCCGCATAGTAGTATCGCCGGGGAGCTGTTTTTT. The encoded protein is CASSGPHSSIAGELFF. Variable domain in full (rest from reference TRBV5-1 and TRBJ2-2): KAGVTQTPRYLIKTRGQQVTLSCSPISGHRSVSWYQQTPGQGLQFLFEYFSETQRNKGNFPGRFSGRQFSNSRSEMNVSTLELGDSALYLCASSGPHSSIAGELFFGEGSRLTVL.

V is TRBV18 and J is TRBJ1-6; 9 positions match TRBD1. Germline CDR1 KGHSH, CDR2 LQKENI. The CDR3 consists of 14 residues. The ends lost 6 bases at V and 8 bases at J; junction bases unmatched: 5. In DNA form, the CDR3 reads TGTGCCAGCTCTCGGGACAGGGAGGATTCACCCCTCCACTTT. Protein sequence: CASSRDREDSPLHF.

This chain uses TRBV4-2 with TRBJ1-6, with D possibly being TRBD1 (6 bases). V was clipped by 0 bases and J by 5 bases, with 14 bases between them. Germline V gene lookup returns CDR1 LGHNA and CDR2 YNFKEQ. This CDR3 is built from 17 residues. Written as DNA, the CDR3 is TGTGCCAGCAGCCAAGATCCCCAGGGGCTAAATAATTCACCCCTCCACTTT. It translates to CASSQDPQGLNNSPLHF.

The chain has TRBV11-2 and TRBJ1-3, with D uncertain. The CDR3 has 15 amino acids. V shed 6 bases and J shed 0 bases, with 12 bases lying between them. Germline V gives CDR1 SGHAT, CDR2 FQNNGV. The CDR3 protein is CASRLTGYSGNTIYF. As DNA, the CDR3 is TGTGCCAGCAGACTAACGGGGTACTCTGGAAACACCATATATTTT.

The chain combines TRBV5-4 with TRBJ1-1, with D perhaps TRBD1 (6 bases). This CDR3 region has 18 residues. V lost 0 bases to trimming and J lost 0 bases, with 18 bases between them. Per the germline V gene, CDR1 is SGHNT and CDR2 is YYREEE (reference sequence). The CDR3, as DNA: TGTGCCAGCAGCTTGGCCGAGGGTTGGGGGGGGCTGAACACTGAAGCTTTCTTT. Translation: CASSLAEGWGGLNTEAFF.

The chain uses TRBV29-1 and TRBJ2-1, with 7 positions matching TRBD1. Germline trimming cut 6 bases from V and 4 bases from J; bases unmatched to any gene: 6. In germline, CDR1 is SQVTM, CDR2 ANQGSEA. The CDR3 loop spans 13 amino acids. Written as DNA, the CDR3 is TGCAGCGTCGCTGAGACAGGGTACAATGAGCAGTTCTTC. The encoded protein is CSVAETGYNEQFF.

This chain joins TRBV6-5 and TRBJ1-5; D gene unclear. Germline assignment: CDR1 MNHEY and CDR2 SVGAGI. This CDR3 has 15 amino acids. Trimming removed 7 bases at V and 1 base at J, with 14 bases between. The chain's CDR3 is CASTKRTGSNQPQHF. As DNA, the CDR3 is TGTGCCAGCACCAAACGGACGGGGAGCAATCAGCCCCAGCATTTT.

This clone was picked up a small number of times. V is TRBV7-2 and J is TRBJ2-1, with TRBD2 as a possible D gene (6 bases). The germline V gene has CDR1 SGHTA and CDR2 FQGNSA. This CDR3 is built from 15 residues. Trimming took off 1 base at V and 10 bases at J, with 17 bases between the two ends. DNA for the CDR3: TGTGCCAGCAGCTTAGTCCTAGCCCTGGGAGGAGAGCAGTTCTTC. The encoded protein is CASSLVLALGGEQFF.

This chain connects TRBV30 to TRBJ2-5; D may be TRBD2 (7 bases). The germline V gene has CDR1 GTSNPN and CDR2 SVGIG (reference sequence). There are 14 residues in the CDR3. V was clipped by 0 bases and J by 5 bases, with 13 bases between them. In nucleotides, the CDR3 is TGTGCCTGGAGTGTACGAGGGGGGGTGGAGACCCAGTACTTC. Its protein is CAWSVRGGVETQYF.

The V and J genes are TRBV11-2 and TRBJ1-1, with TRBD1 as a possible D gene (5 bases). V was cut by 3 bases and J by 5 bases, with 13 bases left in between. Germline CDR1 and CDR2: SGHAT and FQNNGV. This CDR3 has 14 amino acids. CDR3 sequence (DNA): TGTGCCAGCAGCTTTGGACAATCAAGAACTGAAGCTTTCTTT. Translation: CASSFGQSRTEAFF.

The rearrangement joins TRBV11-3 to TRBJ1-1; 8 bases map to TRBD1. With V trimmed by 2 bases and J by 1 base, 0 bases remained unmatched. This CDR3 has 14 amino acids. Germline V gives CDR1 SGHNT, CDR2 YENEEA. For the CDR3, the DNA is TGTGCCAGCAGCTTACAGGGGGCGAACACTGAAGCTTTCTTT. It is translated as CASSLQGANTEAFF.

The table lists this clone with a count of one. The chain links TRBV6-2 or TRBV6-3 to TRBJ2-3, with 9 bases that match TRBD2. The J segment lost 6 bases and the V segment lost 2 bases, leaving 12 bases of the junction unmatched. CDR1 MNHEY and CDR2 SVGEGT come from the germline V gene. This CDR3 region has 17 residues. The DNA for the CDR3 is TGTGCCAGCAGTTACGGGGTAGCGGGGGTCATCCCGGATACGCAGTATTTT. Its translation: CASSYGVAGVIPDTQYF.

This clone was observed once. The DNA for the CDR3 is TGTGCCAGTAGCCACGGGGGTGGGTATGGCTACACCTTC. Encoded protein: CASSHGGGYGYTF. The chain recombines TRBV19 with TRBJ1-2; maybe TRBD1 (5 bases). This CDR3 has 13 amino acids. The germline V gene has CDR1 LNHDA and CDR2 SQIVND (reference sequence). The V end lost 6 bases, the J end lost 5 bases, and 13 bases lay between the germline ends.

The rearrangement joins TRBV7-9 to TRBJ1-2; 10 bases align to TRBD1. The CDR3 length is 15 residues. Germline V gene sequence: CDR1 SEHNR, CDR2 FQNEAQ (reference sequence). V dropped 2 bases and J dropped 7; count of bases not matched to a gene: 7. CDR3: CASSLSGTGAGGYTF. The CDR3 bases are TGTGCCAGCAGCTTATCCGGGACAGGGGCCGGTGGCTACACCTTC.

The V call is TRBV2, the J call TRBJ2-7; 8 bases map to TRBD1. Per the germline V gene, CDR1 is SNHLY and CDR2 is FYNNEI. CDR3 size: 16 residues. V lost 3 bases to trimming and J lost 7 bases; unmatched junction nucleotides: 14. The CDR3 DNA is TGTGCCAGCAGTGAGAGTCCGGGACAGGCCCTTAGAGAGCAGTACTTC. Amino acids: CASSESPGQALREQYF.

The chain couples TRBV10-3 to TRBJ1-2; a weak D match, TRBD1 (5 bases). Trimming shortened V by 3 bases and J by 3 bases, and 11 bases separated the two germline ends. This CDR3 is built from 14 residues. CDR1 and CDR2 from the germline V gene are ENHRY and SYGVKD. For the CDR3, the DNA is TGTGCCATCAGTGAACGGCAGGGCCACTATGGCTACACCTTC. It yields the protein CAISERQGHYGYTF.

The genes are TRBV12-5 and TRBJ1-1; unclear D gene. Deletions cut 3 bases from V and 4 bases from J, with 12 bases between. The CDR3 covers 14 residues. Looked up from germline, CDR1 is LGHNT and CDR2 is FRNRAP. Here the CDR3 DNA reads TGTGCTAGTGGTTTATTCCCGGGAGGCACTGAAGCTTTCTTT. Translating gives CASGLFPGGTEAFF.

This sequence joins TRBV11-2 and TRBJ1-1; 7 bases align to TRBD1. This CDR3 is 15 amino acids long. V lost 1 base, J lost 5 bases, and 7 bases stayed unmatched. Germline CDR1 is SGHAT and CDR2 is FQNNGV. CDR3 nucleotides: TGTGCCAGCAGCTTAGTAACAGGGGCGAGAACTGAAGCTTTCTTT. Translating it yields CASSLVTGARTEAFF.

The genes are TRBV5-7 and TRBJ1-2, with D perhaps matching TRBD1 (6 bases). TRBV5-7 is an open reading frame, and its role is uncertain. The CDR3 contains 15 residues. Trimming removed 4 bases from V and 0 bases from J, with 13 bases in between. CDR3 sequence reads: CASSVRGIANYGYTF. The CDR3 region has the DNA TGTGCCAGCAGCGTCAGGGGAATCGCTAACTATGGCTACACCTTC.

The genes are TRBV9 and TRBJ1-1; maybe TRBD1 (5 bases). The CDR3 runs 13 residues. V was shortened by 0 bases and J by 7 bases, with 10 bases between the two germline ends. The germline CDR1 and CDR2 sequences are SGDLS and YYNGEE. CDR3 amino acids: CASSVGGKDEAFF. CDR3 DNA sequence: TGTGCCAGCAGCGTAGGGGGCAAGGATGAAGCTTTCTTT.